This T cell receptor (beta chain) emerged from a study of tumor and adjacent non-tumor tissue in lung cancer. About the research overall: The cohort had around eleven adenocarcinoma, a couple of squamous cell and 1 small cell patients.

The template was RNA from unsorted bulk tissue. Donors were chemotherapy-naive, newly diagnosed lung cancer surgical patients in China, August–late 2014. This clonotype is a singleton in its sample. TCRbeta libraries were built with three rounds of nested PCR, modified from ARM-PCR. MiXCR, applied by TCRdb to the multiplex PCR reads, yields one record per CDR3 protein. The sample includes approximately 100,000 distinct CDR3 sequences, more than 60% seen only once; the top ten take about 40%. V was clipped by 4 bases and J by 7 bases, with 19 bases between them. CDR1 is SQVTM and CDR2 is ANQGSEA in the germline V gene. The length of the CDR3 is 14 residues.

The specimen was lung tumor tissue. This sequence was found in a woman aged 60 to 75 with non-small cell lung cancer. The chain employs TRBV29-1 and TRBJ1-1; possibly TRBD1 for D (6 bases). CDR3 bases: TGCAGCGTTGGTCCCCGTGGAACAGGGTTTGAAGCTTTCTTT. It specifies CSVGPRGTGFEAFF.